This TCR beta chain emerged from a study of T cell responses to AZD1222 COVID-19 vaccine. Study observations and caveats: Just 5 or 6 AZD1222 recipients tested seropositive at baseline. In the spike-specific TCR repertoire, nearly half reportedly target unmutated variant regions.

The table came from immunoSEQ multiplex PCR; TCRdb's copy has only in-frame clones and leaves some out. The data hold approximately 150,000 clones, with 88% observed a single time. About this clone itself: Its antigen is still unknown.

The sequence was obtained from an adult who received the MenACWY meningococcal vaccine as a control. The specimen was peripheral blood, collected 28 days after the second dose of the MenACWY control vaccine.

In nucleotides, the CDR3 is TGCGCCAGCAGCCTAAGCTCCTATAATTCACCCCTCCACTTT. Amino acid sequence: CASSLSSYNSPLHF. This sequence joins TRBV5-1 and TRBJ1-6; no reliable D call. Trimming removed 4 bases from V and 0 bases from J, with 5 bases in between. The germline V gene encodes CDR1 SGHRS and CDR2 YFSETQ. This CDR3 region has 14 residues.